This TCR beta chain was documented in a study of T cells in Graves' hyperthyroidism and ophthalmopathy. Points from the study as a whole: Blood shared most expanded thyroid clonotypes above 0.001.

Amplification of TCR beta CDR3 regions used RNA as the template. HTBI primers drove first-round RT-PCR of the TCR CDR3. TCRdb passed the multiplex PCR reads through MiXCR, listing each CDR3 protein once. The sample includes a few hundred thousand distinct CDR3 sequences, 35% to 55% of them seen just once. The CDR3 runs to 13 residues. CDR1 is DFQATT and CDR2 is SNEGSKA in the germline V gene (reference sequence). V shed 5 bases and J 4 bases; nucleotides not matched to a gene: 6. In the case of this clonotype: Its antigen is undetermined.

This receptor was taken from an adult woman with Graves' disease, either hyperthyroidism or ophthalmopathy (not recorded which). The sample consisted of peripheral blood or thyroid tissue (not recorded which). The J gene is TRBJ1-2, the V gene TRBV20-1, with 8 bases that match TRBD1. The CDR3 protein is CSARRDRIYGYTF. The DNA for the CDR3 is TGCAGTGCTCGCCGGGACAGGATCTATGGCTACACCTTC.